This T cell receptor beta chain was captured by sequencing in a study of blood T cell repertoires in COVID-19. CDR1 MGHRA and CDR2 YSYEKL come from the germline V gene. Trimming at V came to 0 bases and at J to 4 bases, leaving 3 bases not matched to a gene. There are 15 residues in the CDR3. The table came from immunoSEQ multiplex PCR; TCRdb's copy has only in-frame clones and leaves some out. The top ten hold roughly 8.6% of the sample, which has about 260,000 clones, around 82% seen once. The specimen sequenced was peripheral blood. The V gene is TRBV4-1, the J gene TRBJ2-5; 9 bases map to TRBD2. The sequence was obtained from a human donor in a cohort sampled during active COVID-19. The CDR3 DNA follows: TGCGCCAGCAGCCAAGATAAGGGACTAGCAGAGACCCAGTACTTC. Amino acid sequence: CASSQDKGLAETQYF.